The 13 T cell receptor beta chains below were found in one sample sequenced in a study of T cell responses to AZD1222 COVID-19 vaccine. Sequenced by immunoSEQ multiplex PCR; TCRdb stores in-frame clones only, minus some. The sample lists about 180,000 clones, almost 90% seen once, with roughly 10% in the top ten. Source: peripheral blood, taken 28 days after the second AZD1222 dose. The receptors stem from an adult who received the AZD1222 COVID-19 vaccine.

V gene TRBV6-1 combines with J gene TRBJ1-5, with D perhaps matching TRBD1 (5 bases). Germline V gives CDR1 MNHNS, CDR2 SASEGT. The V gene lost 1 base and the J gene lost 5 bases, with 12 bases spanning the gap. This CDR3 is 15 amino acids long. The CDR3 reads CASSEVGERDQPQHF. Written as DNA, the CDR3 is TGTGCCAGCAGTGAAGTAGGGGAGAGGGATCAGCCCCAGCATTTT.

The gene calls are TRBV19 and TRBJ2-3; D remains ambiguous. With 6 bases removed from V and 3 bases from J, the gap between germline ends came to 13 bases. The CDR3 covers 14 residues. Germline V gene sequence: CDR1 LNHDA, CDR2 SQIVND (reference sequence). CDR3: CASRVATDTDTQYF. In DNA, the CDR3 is TGTGCCAGTAGAGTTGCGACCGATACAGATACGCAGTATTTT.

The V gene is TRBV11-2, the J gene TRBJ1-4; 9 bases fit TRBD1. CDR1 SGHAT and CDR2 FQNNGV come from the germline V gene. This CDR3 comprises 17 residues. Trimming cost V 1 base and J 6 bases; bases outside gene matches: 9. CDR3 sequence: CASSLVGGTGLHEKLFF. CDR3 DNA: TGTGCCAGCAGCTTAGTTGGAGGGACAGGGCTTCATGAAAAACTGTTTTTT.

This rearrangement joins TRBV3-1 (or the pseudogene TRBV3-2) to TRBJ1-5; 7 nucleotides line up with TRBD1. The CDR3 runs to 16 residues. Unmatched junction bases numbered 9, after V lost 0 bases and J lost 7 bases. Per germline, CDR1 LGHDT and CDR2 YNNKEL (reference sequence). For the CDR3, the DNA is TGTGCCAGCAGCCAAGAATGGGCAGGGGGTTTACAGCCCCAGCATTTT. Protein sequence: CASSQEWAGGLQPQHF.

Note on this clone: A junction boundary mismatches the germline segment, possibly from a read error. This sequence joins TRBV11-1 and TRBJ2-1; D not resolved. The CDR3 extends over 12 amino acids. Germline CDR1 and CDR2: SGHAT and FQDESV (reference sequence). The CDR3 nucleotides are TGTGCCAGCAACAAAGGTGACAATGATCAGTTCTTC. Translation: CASNKGDNDQFF.

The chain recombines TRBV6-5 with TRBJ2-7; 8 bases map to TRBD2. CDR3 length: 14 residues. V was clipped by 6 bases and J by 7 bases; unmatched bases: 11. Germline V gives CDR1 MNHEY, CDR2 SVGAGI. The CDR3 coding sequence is TGTGCCAGCAGAAGGGGAGGGACTAGGGATGAGCAGTACTTC. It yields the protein CASRRGGTRDEQYF.

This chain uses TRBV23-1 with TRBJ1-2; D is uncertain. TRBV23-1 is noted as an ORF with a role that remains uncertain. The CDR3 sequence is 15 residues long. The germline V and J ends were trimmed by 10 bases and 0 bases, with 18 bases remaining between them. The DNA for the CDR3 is TGCGCCACGTTAACAACGGACCGTACTAACTATGGCTACACCTTC. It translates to CATLTTDRTNYGYTF.

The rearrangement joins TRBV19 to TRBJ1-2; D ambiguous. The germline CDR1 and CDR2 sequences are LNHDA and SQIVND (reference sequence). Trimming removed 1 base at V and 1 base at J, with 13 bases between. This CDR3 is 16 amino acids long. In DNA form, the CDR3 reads TGTGCCAGTAGTATAGGGTCAGCACCTGTTAACTATGGCTACACCTTC. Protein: CASSIGSAPVNYGYTF.

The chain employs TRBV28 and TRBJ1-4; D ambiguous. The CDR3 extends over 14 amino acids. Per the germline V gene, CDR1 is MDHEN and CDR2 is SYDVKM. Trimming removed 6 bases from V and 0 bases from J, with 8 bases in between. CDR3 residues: CASSKITTNEKLFF. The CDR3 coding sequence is TGTGCCAGCAGCAAAATAACAACTAATGAAAAACTGTTTTTT.

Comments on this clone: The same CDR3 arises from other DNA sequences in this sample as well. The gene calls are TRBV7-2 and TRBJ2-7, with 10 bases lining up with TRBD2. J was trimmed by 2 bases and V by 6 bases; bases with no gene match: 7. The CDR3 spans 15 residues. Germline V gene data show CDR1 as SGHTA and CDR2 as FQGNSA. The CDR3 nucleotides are TGTGCCAGCAGTTTAAGACTAGCGGGCCCCTACGAGCAGTACTTC. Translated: CASSLRLAGPYEQYF.

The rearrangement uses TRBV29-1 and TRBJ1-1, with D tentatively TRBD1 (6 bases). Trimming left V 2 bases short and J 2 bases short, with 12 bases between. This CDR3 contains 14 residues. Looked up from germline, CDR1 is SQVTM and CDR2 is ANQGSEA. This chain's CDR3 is CSVELRTVNTEAFF. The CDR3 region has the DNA TGCAGCGTTGAACTCCGGACAGTTAACACTGAAGCTTTCTTT.

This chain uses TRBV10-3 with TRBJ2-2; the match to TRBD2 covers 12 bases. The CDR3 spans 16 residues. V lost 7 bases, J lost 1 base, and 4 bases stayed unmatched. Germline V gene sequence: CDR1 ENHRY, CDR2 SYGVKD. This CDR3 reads CAITGTSGLNTGELFF. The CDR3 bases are TGTGCCATCACCGGGACTAGCGGGCTGAACACCGGGGAGCTGTTTTTT.

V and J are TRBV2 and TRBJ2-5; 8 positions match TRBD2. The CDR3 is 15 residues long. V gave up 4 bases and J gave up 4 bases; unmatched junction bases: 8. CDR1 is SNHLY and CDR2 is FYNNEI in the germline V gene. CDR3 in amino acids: CASSVNGGAAETQYF. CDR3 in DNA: TGTGCCAGCAGTGTAAACGGGGGGGCCGCAGAGACCCAGTACTTC.